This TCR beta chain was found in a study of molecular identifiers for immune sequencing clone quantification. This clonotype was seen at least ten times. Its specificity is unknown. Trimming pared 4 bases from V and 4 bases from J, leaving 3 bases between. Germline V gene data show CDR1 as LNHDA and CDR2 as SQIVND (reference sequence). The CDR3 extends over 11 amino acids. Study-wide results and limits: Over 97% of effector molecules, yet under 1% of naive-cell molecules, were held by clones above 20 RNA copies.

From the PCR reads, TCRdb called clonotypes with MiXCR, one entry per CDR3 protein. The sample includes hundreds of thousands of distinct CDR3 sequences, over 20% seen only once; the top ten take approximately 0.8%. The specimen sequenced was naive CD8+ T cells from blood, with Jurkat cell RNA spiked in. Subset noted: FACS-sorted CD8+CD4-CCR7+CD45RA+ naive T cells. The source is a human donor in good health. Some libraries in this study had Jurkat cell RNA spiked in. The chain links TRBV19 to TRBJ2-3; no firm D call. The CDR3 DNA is TGTGCCAGTAGTACCGCAGATACGCAGTATTTT. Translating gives CASSTADTQYF.